This is a list of T cell receptor beta chains from one sample in a study of T cell repertoires in cytomegalovirus infection. Their specific antigens are unknown. MiXCR, applied by TCRdb to the reads, yields one record per CDR3 protein. This sample yields a few hundred thousand distinct CDR3 sequences, of which roughly 43% are seen a single time; 48% belongs to the top ten. The sample was cultured PBMCs, taken from culture after CMV antigen stimulation. Receptor source: a human donor in good health (CMV status not recorded). Some clones in this sample may be carry-over from other donors' samples. CDR3s include the opening cysteine and the closing phenylalanine or tryptophan. The order of the fields is V gene, J gene, D gene, clone size, CDR3 protein, CDR3 DNA. D genes are given only for firm matches. Where a row states a size, it is once, few, many or the class of an expanded clone; other rows omit it.

v_gene: TRBV7-6
j_gene: TRBJ1-1
d_gene: TRBD1
abundance: few
CDR3aa: CASSFLQGEGYTEAFF
CDR3nt: TGTGCCAGCAGCTTTCTGCAGGGGGAGGGTTACACTGAAGCTTTCTTT

v_gene: TRBV5-5
j_gene: TRBJ2-5
d_gene: .
abundance: .
CDR3aa: CASSWVGQETQYF
CDR3nt: TGTGCCAGCAGCTGGGTCGGACAAGAGACCCAGTACTTC

v_gene: TRBV7-2
j_gene: TRBJ2-1
d_gene: TRBD2
abundance: .
CDR3aa: CASRSRGGSSYNEQFF
CDR3nt: TGTGCCAGCAGGTCGCGGGGGGGGAGCTCCTACAATGAGCAGTTCTTC

v_gene: TRBV12-3/TRBV12-4
j_gene: TRBJ2-5
d_gene: .
abundance: .
CDR3aa: CASRQEAVETQYF
CDR3nt: TGTGCCAGCCGTCAGGAGGCCGTGGAGACCCAGTACTTC

v_gene: TRBV2
j_gene: TRBJ1-5
d_gene: .
abundance: few
CDR3aa: CASSEGGGNQPQHF
CDR3nt: TGTGCCAGCAGTGAGGGGGGCGGCAATCAGCCCCAGCATTTT

v_gene: TRBV6-6
j_gene: TRBJ2-3
d_gene: TRBD2
abundance: few
CDR3aa: CASSYPPGLADTDTQYF
CDR3nt: TGTGCCAGCAGTTATCCCCCGGGACTAGCGGACACAGATACGCAGTATTTT

v_gene: TRBV6-5
j_gene: TRBJ2-7
d_gene: .
abundance: .
CDR3aa: CASSYSRGSGEQYF
CDR3nt: TGTGCCAGCAGTTACTCGCGGGGCTCAGGTGAGCAGTACTTC

v_gene: TRBV7-2
j_gene: TRBJ1-2
d_gene: .
abundance: few
CDR3aa: CASSVGLNYGYTF
CDR3nt: TGTGCCAGCAGTGTGGGGCTAAACTATGGCTACACCTTC

v_gene: TRBV6-5
j_gene: TRBJ1-1
d_gene: TRBD1
abundance: .
CDR3aa: CASRDRVIEAFF
CDR3nt: TGTGCCAGCAGAGACAGGGTCATTGAAGCTTTCTTT

v_gene: TRBV12-3/TRBV12-4
j_gene: TRBJ2-7
d_gene: TRBD1
abundance: .
CDR3aa: CASSAWDRAYEQYF
CDR3nt: TGTGCCAGCAGTGCCTGGGACAGAGCCTACGAGCAGTACTTC

v_gene: TRBV6-1
j_gene: TRBJ2-5
d_gene: .
abundance: few
CDR3aa: CASSQRRSGETQYF
CDR3nt: TGTGCCAGCAGCCAAAGAAGGTCGGGAGAGACCCAGTACTTC

v_gene: TRBV6-5
j_gene: TRBJ1-5
d_gene: .
abundance: .
CDR3aa: CASGQGFSNQPQHF
CDR3nt: TGTGCCAGCGGTCAGGGGTTTAGCAATCAGCCCCAGCATTTT

v_gene: TRBV7-2
j_gene: TRBJ2-2
d_gene: .
abundance: .
CDR3aa: CASSPRNGGMGGELFF
CDR3nt: TGTGCCAGCAGCCCGCGTAATGGGGGAATGGGCGGGGAGCTGTTTTTT

v_gene: TRBV7-2
j_gene: TRBJ2-5
d_gene: TRBD2
abundance: .
CDR3aa: CASSNRRLAGQETQYF
CDR3nt: TGTGCCAGCAGTAATCGGAGACTAGCGGGGCAAGAGACCCAGTACTTC

v_gene: TRBV20-1
j_gene: TRBJ2-1
d_gene: .
abundance: .
CDR3aa: CSAASPTADYNEQFF
CDR3nt: TGCAGTGCAGCCTCTCCCACAGCAGACTACAATGAGCAGTTCTTC

v_gene: TRBV5-4
j_gene: TRBJ2-2
d_gene: .
abundance: .
CDR3aa: CASGLARPGELFF
CDR3nt: TGTGCCAGCGGCCTAGCGAGGCCCGGGGAGCTGTTTTTT

v_gene: TRBV7-9
j_gene: TRBJ1-1
d_gene: .
abundance: .
CDR3aa: CASSLDWEMTEAFF
CDR3nt: TGTGCCAGCAGCTTGGATTGGGAAATGACTGAAGCTTTCTTT

v_gene: TRBV6-1
j_gene: TRBJ2-3
d_gene: TRBD2
abundance: .
CDR3aa: CASRSPTSGDLTDTQYF
CDR3nt: TGTGCCAGCAGGAGTCCGACTAGCGGGGACCTCACAGATACGCAGTATTTT

v_gene: TRBV2
j_gene: TRBJ2-4
d_gene: .
abundance: .
CDR3aa: CASHLRALAKNIQYF
CDR3nt: TGTGCCAGCCATTTGCGGGCCTTAGCCAAAAACATTCAGTACTTC

v_gene: TRBV6-5
j_gene: TRBJ1-3
d_gene: .
abundance: .
CDR3aa: CASRVRRRENTIYF
CDR3nt: TGTGCCAGCAGAGTTCGGAGGCGGGAAAACACCATATATTTT

v_gene: TRBV7-8
j_gene: TRBJ2-5
d_gene: .
abundance: many
CDR3aa: CASSSTGLADTYQETQYF
CDR3nt: TGTGCCAGCAGCTCCACAGGGCTAGCGGACACGTACCAAGAGACCCAGTACTTC

v_gene: TRBV28
j_gene: TRBJ2-7
d_gene: TRBD2
abundance: .
CDR3aa: CASSLNRWEGSYEQYF
CDR3nt: TGTGCCAGCAGTTTAAATAGATGGGAGGGGTCCTACGAGCAGTACTTC

v_gene: TRBV18
j_gene: TRBJ2-3
d_gene: .
abundance: .
CDR3aa: CASSPLSRSTDTQYF
CDR3nt: TGTGCCAGCTCACCTCTTTCGCGTAGCACAGATACGCAGTATTTT

v_gene: TRBV7-9
j_gene: TRBJ2-7
d_gene: .
abundance: few
CDR3aa: CASSRRDSSVYEQYF
CDR3nt: TGTGCCAGCAGCCGCCGGGACTCTAGCGTCTACGAGCAGTACTTC

v_gene: TRBV10-2
j_gene: TRBJ1-1
d_gene: TRBD1
abundance: .
CDR3aa: CASSEFVGQLNTEAFF
CDR3nt: TGCGCCAGCAGTGAGTTCGTGGGACAGTTGAACACTGAAGCTTTCTTT

v_gene: TRBV2
j_gene: TRBJ1-1
d_gene: .
abundance: .
CDR3aa: CASSEAAQAGTEAFF
CDR3nt: TGTGCCAGCAGTGAAGCGGCCCAGGCGGGTACTGAAGCTTTCTTT

v_gene: TRBV28
j_gene: TRBJ2-5
d_gene: .
abundance: .
CDR3aa: CASSSPSGGGETQYF
CDR3nt: TGTGCCAGCAGTTCCCCATCGGGCGGCGGAGAGACCCAGTACTTC

v_gene: TRBV6-6
j_gene: TRBJ1-2
d_gene: .
abundance: .
CDR3aa: CASSLGVPAYGYTF
CDR3nt: TGTGCCAGCAGTCTTGGGGTTCCAGCCTATGGCTACACCTTC

v_gene: TRBV7-2
j_gene: TRBJ2-2
d_gene: .
abundance: few
CDR3aa: CASSQGPGNTGELFF
CDR3nt: TGTGCCAGCAGCCAAGGTCCGGGAAACACCGGGGAGCTGTTTTTT

v_gene: TRBV7-2
j_gene: TRBJ2-2
d_gene: TRBD2
abundance: few
CDR3aa: CASSLAGGRAISFAGELFF
CDR3nt: TGTGCCAGCAGCCTGGCGGGCGGGAGGGCCATAAGTTTTGCCGGGGAGCTGTTTTTT

v_gene: TRBV6-1
j_gene: TRBJ1-2
d_gene: TRBD1
abundance: .
CDR3aa: CASRGTGETGYTF
CDR3nt: TGTGCCAGCAGAGGGACAGGAGAAACGGGCTACACCTTC

v_gene: TRBV7-8
j_gene: TRBJ1-1
d_gene: .
abundance: many
CDR3aa: CASSPRQVRSMNTEAFF
CDR3nt: TGTGCCAGCAGCCCCAGACAGGTTCGTTCCATGAACACTGAAGCTTTCTTT

v_gene: TRBV7-2
j_gene: TRBJ2-5
d_gene: TRBD2
abundance: .
CDR3aa: CASSLAKTSGAEETQYF
CDR3nt: TGTGCCAGCAGCTTAGCGAAGACTAGCGGGGCCGAAGAGACCCAGTACTTC

v_gene: TRBV12-3/TRBV12-4
j_gene: TRBJ1-5
d_gene: .
abundance: .
CDR3aa: CASSFGGRREPQHF
CDR3nt: TGTGCCAGCAGTTTCGGCGGACGAAGAGAGCCCCAGCATTTT

v_gene: TRBV7-2
j_gene: TRBJ2-1
d_gene: TRBD2
abundance: .
CDR3aa: CASSFRLAVEQFF
CDR3nt: TGTGCCAGCAGCTTCAGACTAGCCGTTGAGCAGTTCTTC

v_gene: TRBV12-3/TRBV12-4
j_gene: TRBJ2-5
d_gene: TRBD1
abundance: .
CDR3aa: CASSRQGLGTQYF
CDR3nt: TGTGCCAGCAGTCGACAGGGGTTGGGGACCCAGTACTTC

v_gene: TRBV28
j_gene: TRBJ2-2
d_gene: .
abundance: few
CDR3aa: CASSGRSNTGELFF
CDR3nt: TGTGCCAGCTCGGGCAGGTCGAACACCGGGGAGCTGTTTTTT

v_gene: TRBV12-3/TRBV12-4
j_gene: TRBJ1-1
d_gene: .
abundance: few
CDR3aa: CASSPQTGYTEAFF
CDR3nt: TGTGCCAGCAGTCCCCAGACAGGATACACTGAAGCTTTCTTT

v_gene: TRBV7-2
j_gene: TRBJ2-3
d_gene: .
abundance: many
CDR3aa: CASSRFPGATDTQYF
CDR3nt: TGTGCCAGCAGCCGATTTCCGGGGGCGACAGATACGCAGTATTTT

v_gene: TRBV7-6
j_gene: TRBJ1-6
d_gene: .
abundance: .
CDR3aa: CASSPEAASSYNSPLHF
CDR3nt: TGTGCCAGCAGCCCAGAAGCGGCTAGCTCCTATAATTCACCCCTCCACTTT

v_gene: TRBV12-3/TRBV12-4
j_gene: TRBJ2-2
d_gene: TRBD2
abundance: few
CDR3aa: CASSLLAVNTGELFF
CDR3nt: TGTGCCAGCAGTTTGCTAGCGGTGAACACCGGGGAGCTGTTTTTT

v_gene: TRBV7-2
j_gene: TRBJ2-7
d_gene: .
abundance: many
CDR3aa: CASSLRQGSYEQYF
CDR3nt: TGTGCCAGCAGCCTACGACAAGGTTCCTACGAGCAGTACTTC

v_gene: TRBV7-2
j_gene: TRBJ2-3
d_gene: .
abundance: many
CDR3aa: CASRPDPLNTDTQYF
CDR3nt: TGTGCCAGCAGACCTGACCCCCTCAACACAGATACGCAGTATTTT

v_gene: TRBV12-3/TRBV12-4
j_gene: TRBJ2-2
d_gene: TRBD2
abundance: few
CDR3aa: CASSSSGGHTGELFF
CDR3nt: TGTGCCAGCAGTTCTAGCGGGGGGCACACCGGGGAGCTGTTTTTT

v_gene: TRBV27
j_gene: TRBJ2-1
d_gene: TRBD2
abundance: few
CDR3aa: CASSGGTSGNNEQFF
CDR3nt: TGTGCCAGCTCAGGGGGGACTAGCGGGAACAATGAGCAGTTCTTC

v_gene: TRBV11-2
j_gene: TRBJ2-1
d_gene: TRBD1
abundance: few
CDR3aa: CASSPGTGEGNEQFF
CDR3nt: TGTGCCAGCAGCCCAGGGACAGGAGAGGGCAATGAGCAGTTCTTC

v_gene: TRBV12-5
j_gene: TRBJ1-5
d_gene: .
abundance: few
CDR3aa: CASGPTVISGQPQHF
CDR3nt: TGTGCTAGTGGTCCGACTGTAATAAGCGGCCAGCCCCAGCATTTT

v_gene: TRBV19
j_gene: TRBJ2-3
d_gene: TRBD2
abundance: .
CDR3aa: CASGETSGSPYVDTQYF
CDR3nt: TGTGCCAGCGGTGAGACTAGCGGGAGCCCCTATGTAGATACGCAGTATTTT

v_gene: TRBV28
j_gene: TRBJ2-3
d_gene: TRBD1
abundance: .
CDR3aa: CASSRDRVSADTQYF
CDR3nt: TGTGCCAGCAGTCGGGACAGGGTGTCCGCAGATACGCAGTATTTT

v_gene: TRBV9
j_gene: TRBJ1-1
d_gene: TRBD1
abundance: .
CDR3aa: CASATGELGSEAFF
CDR3nt: TGTGCCAGCGCGACAGGGGAATTGGGGTCGGAAGCTTTCTTT

v_gene: TRBV12-3/TRBV12-4
j_gene: TRBJ1-5
d_gene: .
abundance: .
CDR3aa: CASSQQGPAGPQHF
CDR3nt: TGTGCCAGCAGTCAGCAGGGTCCCGCGGGGCCCCAGCATTTT

v_gene: TRBV6-1
j_gene: TRBJ1-5
d_gene: TRBD1
abundance: .
CDR3aa: CASSSRAGTGGMYSNQPQHF
CDR3nt: TGTGCCAGCAGTTCTCGGGCCGGGACAGGGGGTATGTATAGCAATCAGCCCCAGCATTTT

v_gene: TRBV7-9
j_gene: TRBJ2-5
d_gene: .
abundance: .
CDR3aa: CASSLARGPGETQYF
CDR3nt: TGTGCCAGCAGCTTAGCGAGGGGACCAGGAGAGACCCAGTACTTC